These 10 T cell receptor beta chains came from one sample sequenced in a study of blood T cells in healthy people across ages. Together with a sample-barcoded 5' primer, a J-beta primer mix was included in a second PCR lasting about 7 to 11 cycles. Each CDR3 protein is one row after TCRdb ran MiXCR on the 5' RACE reads. The sample has roughly 2 million distinct CDR3 sequences, roughly 49% seen once. Sequenced material: blood. The receptors originated from a woman in her forties in good health.

This chain connects TRBV7-6 to TRBJ2-7; D is possibly TRBD2 (5 bases). V was trimmed by 3 bases and J by 1 base, leaving 25 bases between them. From germline, CDR1 is SGHVS and CDR2 FNYEAQ. The CDR3 extends over 19 amino acids. DNA of the CDR3: TGTGCCAGCAGCTTTAGGAGCGGAGCCAAGTTGTCCTCGTCCTACGAGCAGTACTTC. Amino acids: CASSFRSGAKLSSSYEQYF.

This clonotype was found a few times. V is TRBV4-3 and J is TRBJ2-7, with 8 bases fitting TRBD1. After removal of 1 base from V and 5 bases from J, the junction contained 4 bases not matched to a gene. The CDR3 consists of 14 residues. Germline loops: CDR1 LGHNA, CDR2 YSLEER. CDR3: CASSQAQGAHEQYF. The DNA for the CDR3 is TGCGCCAGCAGCCAAGCGCAGGGGGCCCACGAGCAGTACTTC.

The chain recombines TRBV6-5 with TRBJ2-5; 15 positions match TRBD2. Germline V lookup: CDR1 MNHEY, CDR2 SVGAGI. The CDR3 covers 19 residues. J gave up 2 bases and V 0 bases, and 7 bases lay outside the gene matches. CDR3 amino acids: CASSYSRTSGGAFQETQYF. For the CDR3, the DNA is TGTGCCAGCAGTTACTCCCGGACTAGCGGGGGGGCCTTTCAAGAGACCCAGTACTTC.

There are a few counts of this clonotype. The chain combines TRBV6-5 with TRBJ2-5; D remains ambiguous. Germline-derived CDR1 and CDR2 are MNHEY and SVGAGI. V was cut by 4 bases and J by 6 bases, with 12 bases left in between. The CDR3 is 13 amino acids. CDR3: CASSFSGGKTQYF. As DNA, the CDR3 is TGTGCCAGCAGTTTTTCCGGTGGCAAGACCCAGTACTTC.

Ten or more counts support this clonotype. This sequence joins TRBV9 and TRBJ2-6, with unresolved D. Germline-derived CDR1 and CDR2 are SGDLS and YYNGEE. The length of the CDR3 is 15 residues. V shed 1 base and J shed 1 base, with 6 bases lying between them. The CDR3 region is CASSVRVSGANVLTF. Here the CDR3 DNA reads TGTGCCAGCAGCGTAAGGGTTTCTGGGGCCAACGTCCTGACTTTC.

The CDR3 protein is CSVTAGQGLSEQYF. For the CDR3, the DNA is TGCAGCGTTACAGCGGGACAGGGATTAAGCGAGCAGTACTTC. V gene TRBV29-1 combines with J gene TRBJ2-4, with 9 positions matching TRBD1. The J call may be wrong; the DNA end is better matched by TRBJ2-7. The CDR3 is made up of 14 amino acids. The germline gives CDR1 SQVTM, CDR2 ANQGSEA.

The chain uses TRBV11-1 and TRBJ1-2; D is unclear. This CDR3 is 14 amino acids long. The germline V and J ends were trimmed by 6 bases and 1 base, with 12 bases remaining between them. Germline-derived CDR1 and CDR2 are SGHAT and FQDESV (reference sequence). The CDR3: CASSKGSVNYGYTF. The CDR3 region has the DNA TGTGCCAGCAGTAAGGGCAGCGTTAACTATGGCTACACCTTC. The full variable domain, its missing parts supplied by reference TRBV11-1 and TRBJ1-2, is EAEVAQSPRYKITEKSQAVAFWCDPISGHATLYWYRQILGQGPELLVQFQDESVVDDSQLPKDRFSAERLKGVDSTLKIQPAELGDSAMYLCASSKGSVNYGYTFGSGTRLTVV.

This sequence joins TRBV6-5 and TRBJ1-2, with 7 bases identical to TRBD1. This CDR3 comprises 14 residues. Losses at the gene ends were 2 bases for V and 8 bases for J; bases not matched to a gene: 8. From germline, CDR1 is MNHEY and CDR2 SVGAGI. CDR3 coding DNA: TGTGCCAGCAGTTACCCGGGACAGAATGCGGGCTACACCTTC. It translates to CASSYPGQNAGYTF.

The rearrangement joins TRBV20-1 to TRBJ2-7, with a weak D call TRBD2 (6 bases). Germline V gene sequence: CDR1 DFQATT, CDR2 SNEGSKA (reference sequence). Trimming took 5 bases from V and 0 from J, leaving 17 bases between them. The CDR3 has 15 amino acids. The CDR3 coding sequence is TGCAGTGCTCCCTTGTGGGTCGGGAGCTCCTACGAGCAGTACTTC. Translated: CSAPLWVGSSYEQYF.

The gene calls are TRBV6-6 and TRBJ1-3, with D unresolved. Per germline, CDR1 MNHNY and CDR2 SVGAGI (reference sequence). V lost 0 bases and J lost 3, with 9 bases in between. This CDR3 contains 15 residues. This chain's CDR3 is CASSYSTAGGNTIYF. CDR3 in DNA: TGTGCCAGCAGTTACTCTACAGCTGGTGGAAACACCATATATTTT.